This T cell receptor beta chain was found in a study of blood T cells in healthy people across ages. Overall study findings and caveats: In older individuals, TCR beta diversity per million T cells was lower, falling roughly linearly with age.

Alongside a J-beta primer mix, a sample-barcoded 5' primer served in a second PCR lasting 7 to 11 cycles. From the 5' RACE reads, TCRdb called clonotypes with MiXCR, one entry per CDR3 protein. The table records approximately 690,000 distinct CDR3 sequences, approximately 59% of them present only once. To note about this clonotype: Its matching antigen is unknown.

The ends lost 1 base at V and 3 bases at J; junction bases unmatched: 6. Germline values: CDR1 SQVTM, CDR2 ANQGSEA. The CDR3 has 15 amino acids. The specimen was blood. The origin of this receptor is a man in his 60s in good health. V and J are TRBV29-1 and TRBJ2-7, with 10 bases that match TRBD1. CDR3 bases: TGCAGCGTTGAAGTGGAGACAGGGGGCGGCTACGAGCAGTACTTC. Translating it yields CSVEVETGGGYEQYF.